Listed below are T cell receptor beta chains from one sample, sequenced in a study of shared clonotypes between healthy human individuals. Data came from immunoSEQ multiplex PCR; TCRdb stores just in-frame clones and leaves some out. This table holds about 2.3 million clones, approximately 93% found once. Sequences were obtained from naive CD4+ T cells from PBMCs. All receptors derive from a man aged 18 to 29 in good health. Some clones in this sample may be carry-over from other donors' samples. Each CDR3 is given with its conserved first and last residue. The D gene is left open where the match is weak. Clone size is given for some rows only: seen once, a few or many times, or a class if the clone is expanded.

j_call,clone_size,v_call,d_call,cdr3_nt,cdr3_aa
TRBJ2-7,.,TRBV5-1,.,TGCGCCAGCAGCTCGCCCGTAGGGGGCGAGCAGTACTTC,CASSSPVGGEQYF
TRBJ1-1,few,TRBV9,.,TGTGCCAGCAGCGTTGGAGGGTCGAGCACTGAAGCTTTCTTT,CASSVGGSSTEAFF
TRBJ2-3,.,TRBV7-3,.,TGTGCCAGCAGCTTGGGCTCCCCCTACACAGATACGCAGTATTTT,CASSLGSPYTDTQYF
TRBJ2-1,.,TRBV19,.,TGTGCCAGTAGTATTGGGCGGGCGCCCTACAATGAGCAGTTCTTC,CASSIGRAPYNEQFF
TRBJ2-7,.,TRBV5-1,.,TGCGCCAGCACCCCCTCCAGTCCCCTTTACGAGCAGTACTTC,CASTPSSPLYEQYF
TRBJ2-3,.,TRBV27,TRBD1,TGTGCCAGCAGTTCCCCGACAGGGTACCCCACAGATACGCAGTATTTT,CASSSPTGYPTDTQYF
TRBJ2-7,.,TRBV6-5,TRBD1,TGTGCCAGCATGAGGGACAGCAGCTACGAGCAGTACTTC,CASMRDSSYEQYF
TRBJ1-1,.,TRBV5-1,.,TGCGCCAGCAGCCCAAACGGGAGGGATATGAACACTGAAGCTTTCTTT,CASSPNGRDMNTEAFF
TRBJ2-2,.,TRBV29-1,.,TGCAGCGTTGACGGTGCTAGCCTGACCGGGGAGCTGTTTTTT,CSVDGASLTGELFF
TRBJ2-3,.,TRBV28,TRBD2,TGTGCCAGCAGTTTTGGGCTAGCGGGGGCACAAGATACGCAGTATTTT,CASSFGLAGAQDTQYF
TRBJ1-3,few,TRBV30,.,TGTGCCTGGAGCGTCGGGGAGGGAGGAAACACCATATATTTT,CAWSVGEGGNTIYF
TRBJ1-2,.,TRBV10-3,.,TGTGCCATCAGTGGGGGCAGGGTCGGCTACACCTTC,CAISGGRVGYTF
TRBJ1-4,once,TRBV18,TRBD1,TGTGCCAGCTCACCGACAGGGGGCTTTGAAAAACTGTTTTTT,CASSPTGGFEKLFF
TRBJ1-1,.,TRBV5-1,.,TGCGCCAGCAGCTTGTCACGTATGAACACTGAAGCTTTCTTT,CASSLSRMNTEAFF
TRBJ1-1,.,TRBV6-1,.,TGTGCCAGCAGTGGGTCCTTTGGGACTGAAGCTTTCTTT,CASSGSFGTEAFF
TRBJ1-1,.,TRBV28,.,TGTGCCAGCAGCCTCAGAGTTGTGAACACTGAAGCTTTCTTT,CASSLRVVNTEAFF